This T cell receptor beta chain was obtained from a study of T-cell reconstitution after alpha-beta-depleted transplantation in children. Findings and limits, study-wide: From surviving recipient T cells and thymic progenitors came the high day-60 TCRbeta diversity observed in some patients.

A TCRbeta library incorporating unique molecular identifiers was prepared. TCRdb analysed the PCR reads with MiXCR anew, one entry per CDR3 protein. The sample comprises approximately 500,000 distinct CDR3 sequences, over 20% of which are singletons, and less than 40% rests with the top ten. Worth noting for this clonotype: The target antigen is unknown.

This CDR3 contains 15 residues. CDR1 is MDHEN, CDR2 SYDVKM, per germline. V was trimmed by 5 bases and J by 4 bases, leaving 16 bases between them. The sequences come from PBMCs, collected before TCRalphabeta/CD19-depleted stem cell transplant. This sequence originates from a boy less than two years old with Wiskott-Aldrich syndrome, due to receive a stem cell transplant. This chain joins TRBV28 and TRBJ2-3, with D unresolved. The CDR3 reads CASSPLGRQSDTQYF. The DNA of the CDR3 is TGTGCCAGCAGTCCCTTAGGCCGGCAGTCAGATACGCAGTATTTT.